The 20 T cell receptor beta chains below all came from one sample that was sequenced in a study of blood T cell repertoires in COVID-19. Here immunoSEQ multiplex PCR was the method, and the copy in TCRdb shows in-frame clones only, minus some. The table includes 390,000 or so clones, around 89% detected once. Source material: PBMCs or T cells enriched from blood (not recorded which). These receptors originate from a man between 18 and 29 years old who had recovered from COVID-19.

This sequence joins TRBV9 and TRBJ1-2; 9 bases match TRBD1. Germline-derived CDR1 and CDR2 are SGDLS and YYNGEE. V shed 0 bases, J shed 8 bases, and the junction held 8 bases outside the gene matches. The CDR3 has 15 residues. The CDR3 DNA follows: TGTGCCAGCAGCGTAGACGGGACAGGGTACGGCGGCTACACCTTC. This sequence encodes CASSVDGTGYGGYTF.

The chain combines TRBV18 with TRBJ1-6; 7 bases map to TRBD1. Trimming took 3 bases from V and 10 from J; bases not matched to a gene: 6. CDR1 KGHSH and CDR2 LQKENI come from the germline V gene. The CDR3 has 14 amino acids. CDR3 nucleotide sequence: TGTGCCAGCTCACCCGGGACAGTGGTATCACCCCTCCACTTT. This codes for CASSPGTVVSPLHF.

The chain combines TRBV6-9 with TRBJ1-6; D is perhaps TRBD1 (5 bases). The CDR3 is made up of 14 amino acids. Germline V CDR1 and CDR2: MNHGY, SVAAGI. The V end was cut by 8 bases, the J end by 0 bases, with 8 bases between. As DNA, the CDR3 is TGTGCCAGCGGCGACAGCTCCTATAATTCACCCCTCCACTTT. It codes for CASGDSSYNSPLHF.

The chain couples TRBV19 to TRBJ1-2; 8 bases map to TRBD1. The V gene end was trimmed by 9 bases and the J gene end by 4 bases; junction bases not matched to a gene: 10. Germline lookup yields CDR1 LNHDA and CDR2 SQIVND (reference sequence). This CDR3 comprises 14 residues. DNA of the CDR3: TGTGCCAGCGCGGGGACAGGTGTTGTCTATGGCTACACCTTC. The encoded protein is CASAGTGVVYGYTF.

This clone was counted a single time. This rearrangement joins TRBV4-2 to TRBJ2-7, with D perhaps matching TRBD2 (5 bases). CDR1 is LGHNA and CDR2 is YNFKEQ in the germline V gene. CDR3 length: 15 residues. The V and J ends lost 1 base and 7 bases respectively, with 17 bases between them. CDR3 DNA sequence: TGTGCCAGCAGCCAAGGGGCTAGCCTTACGGGGGAGCAGTACTTC. Translated, it gives CASSQGASLTGEQYF.

This sequence joins TRBV15 and TRBJ1-5; D is uncertain. Germline loops: CDR1 LNHNV, CDR2 YYDKDF (reference sequence). V lost 0 bases and J lost 6, with 12 bases in between. The CDR3 runs 15 residues. The CDR3 loop reads CATSRDRGWSQPQHF. For the CDR3, the DNA is TGTGCCACCAGCAGAGATCGGGGTTGGAGTCAGCCCCAGCATTTT.

The J gene is TRBJ2-3, the V gene TRBV4-2; 9 nucleotides align to TRBD2. The CDR3 extends over 17 amino acids. V dropped 1 base and J dropped 4; count of bases not matched to a gene: 9. Germline-derived CDR1 and CDR2 are LGHNA and YNFKEQ. CDR3: CASSQGGGGTSPDTQYF. CDR3 in DNA: TGTGCCAGCAGCCAAGGCGGGGGGGGTACTTCTCCAGATACGCAGTATTTT.

As concerns this clone: This sample also contains other DNA sequences that code for the same CDR3. The chain employs TRBV5-1 and TRBJ2-3, with D uncertain. Germline CDR1 and CDR2: SGHRS and YFSETQ. V lost 5 bases to trimming and J lost 3 bases, with 4 bases between them. The CDR3 is 11 residues long. CDR3 loop: CASRTTDTQYF. CDR3 in DNA: TGCGCCAGCAGGACAACAGATACGCAGTATTTT.

This chain joins TRBV6-5 and TRBJ1-2, with 10 bases identical to TRBD1. Trimming cost V 9 bases and J 3 bases; bases outside gene matches: 4. The CDR3 covers 13 residues. Germline-derived CDR1 and CDR2 are MNHEY and SVGAGI. In DNA form, the CDR3 reads TGTGCCAGTAGGGACAGGGGAGACTATGGCTACACCTTC. Translation: CASRDRGDYGYTF.

The V gene is TRBV7-2, the J gene TRBJ1-4, with D possibly matching TRBD1 (6 bases). CDR3 length: 15 amino acids. Trimming removed 5 bases at V and 6 bases at J, with 16 bases between. Germline lookup yields CDR1 SGHTA and CDR2 FQGNSA. DNA of the CDR3: TGTGCCAGCAGCCCCAGAAGGGGGGGGGATGAAAAACTGTTTTTT. The encoded protein is CASSPRRGGDEKLFF.

Concerning this clone itself: No conserved phenylalanine or tryptophan ends this CDR3, so it is likely a read error. It is unclear where the CDR3 begins or ends on the DNA, so no DNA is shown, and the CDR3 is as TCRdb lists it. V usage is TRBV3-1 (or the pseudogene TRBV3-2) and J usage is TRBJ2-7; no DNA check was done on the table's D call, TRBD2. The CDR3 contains 14 residues when both ends are counted. In germline, CDR1 is LGHDT, CDR2 YNNKEL (reference sequence). CDR3 sequence: CASSQLGGETSVSI.

The rearrangement joins TRBV19 to TRBJ2-5; perhaps TRBD2 as D (6 bases). Germline lookup yields CDR1 LNHDA and CDR2 SQIVND (reference sequence). V gave up 5 bases and J gave up 5 bases, with 21 bases separating them. This CDR3 contains 16 residues. CDR3 DNA: TGTGCCAGTAGTGTCTCGGGACGAACAGGAGGGGAGACCCAGTACTTC. Translating it yields CASSVSGRTGGETQYF.

This clone was recorded only once. V gene TRBV7-7 combines with J gene TRBJ2-1, with a possible D match to TRBD1 (5 bases). This CDR3 has 16 amino acids. V lost 5 bases, J lost 7 bases, and 21 bases lay in between. Germline loops: CDR1 SSHAT, CDR2 FNYEAQ (reference sequence). Written as DNA, the CDR3 is TGTGCCAGCAGCCCGGCCGGTTTGACAGTTGGAAATGAGCAGTTCTTC. It yields the protein CASSPAGLTVGNEQFF.

This chain links TRBV24-1 with TRBJ2-2; 7 positions match TRBD1. The CDR3 runs 13 residues. With V trimmed by 4 bases and J by 6 bases, 1 base remained unmatched. CDR1 is KGHDR, CDR2 SFDVKD, per germline. The CDR3 bases are TGTGCCACCAGTGAAGACAGGGCCGGGGAGCTGTTTTTT. Its translation: CATSEDRAGELFF.

The chain links TRBV19 to TRBJ2-3; D is perhaps TRBD1 (6 bases). CDR3 length equals 16 residues. CDR1 and CDR2 from the germline V gene are LNHDA and SQIVND (reference sequence). Trimming stripped 10 bases from V and 0 bases from J, with 20 bases between. CDR3 in DNA: TGTGCCACCTCAGGAAAAGACAGGCATAGCACAGATACGCAGTATTTT. Protein product: CATSGKDRHSTDTQYF.

V usage is TRBV28 and J usage is TRBJ2-3; TRBD2 aligns across 13 bases. With V trimmed by 7 bases and J by 6 bases, 4 bases remained unmatched. Germline values: CDR1 MDHEN, CDR2 SYDVKM. This CDR3 has 14 residues. The CDR3 reads CASNGLAGVDTQYF. Here the CDR3 DNA reads TGTGCCAGCAATGGACTAGCGGGAGTGGATACGCAGTATTTT.

This clone was counted only a few times. The V call is TRBV6-6, the J call TRBJ2-7, with no clear D. The length of the CDR3 is 15 residues. Trimming took 0 bases from V and 3 from J, leaving 12 bases between them. Looked up from germline, CDR1 is MNHNY and CDR2 is SVGAGI (reference sequence). The CDR3 DNA is TGTGCCAGCAGTTACTCGTTCTCGGTCAACTACGAGCAGTACTTC. This codes for CASSYSFSVNYEQYF.

This chain uses TRBV28 with TRBJ1-1, with 8 bases lining up with TRBD1. Germline CDR1 MDHEN, CDR2 SYDVKM. After removal of 2 bases from V and 5 bases from J, the junction contained 7 bases not matched to a gene. This CDR3 is built from 15 residues. The CDR3 reads CASSLAQGAGTEAFF. The CDR3 DNA reads TGTGCCAGCAGTTTAGCGCAGGGGGCAGGGACTGAAGCTTTCTTT.

The genes are TRBV2 and TRBJ1-6, with 8 bases identical to TRBD1. V lost 4 bases and J lost 7; bases outside the gene matches: 6. CDR3 length: 15 amino acids. Germline-derived CDR1 and CDR2 are SNHLY and FYNNEI. CDR3 in DNA: TGTGCCAGCAGTGCAGGACAGGGAGGCAATTCACCCCTCCACTTT. This encodes CASSAGQGGNSPLHF.

The rearrangement uses TRBV18 and TRBJ2-7; 8 nucleotides agree with TRBD1. Germline CDR1 reads KGHSH; CDR2 reads LQKENI. The CDR3 extends over 18 amino acids. V gave up 3 bases and J gave up 3 bases; unmatched junction bases: 16. The CDR3 coding sequence is TGTGCCAGCTCACCCAGGGACAGGAAAGGGTATATACACTACGAGCAGTACTTC. Translated, it gives CASSPRDRKGYIHYEQYF.